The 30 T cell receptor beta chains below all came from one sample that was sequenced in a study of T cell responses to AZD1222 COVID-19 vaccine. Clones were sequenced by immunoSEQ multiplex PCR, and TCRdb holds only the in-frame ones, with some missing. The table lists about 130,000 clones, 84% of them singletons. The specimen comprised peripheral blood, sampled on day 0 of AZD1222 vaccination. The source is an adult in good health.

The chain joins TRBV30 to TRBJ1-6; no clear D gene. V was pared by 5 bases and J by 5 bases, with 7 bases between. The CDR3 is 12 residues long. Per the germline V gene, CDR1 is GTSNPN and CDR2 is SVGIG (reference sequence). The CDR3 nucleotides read TGTGCCTGGGGCAGGAATAATTCACCCCTCCACTTT. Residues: CAWGRNNSPLHF.

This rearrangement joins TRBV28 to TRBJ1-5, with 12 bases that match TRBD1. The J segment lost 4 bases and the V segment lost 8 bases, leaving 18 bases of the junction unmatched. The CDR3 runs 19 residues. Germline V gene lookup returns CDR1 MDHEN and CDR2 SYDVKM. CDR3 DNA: TGTGCCAGCCTCATAGGGGGACAGGGGGCGCGTTTAGGTAATCAGCCCCAGCATTTT. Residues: CASLIGGQGARLGNQPQHF.

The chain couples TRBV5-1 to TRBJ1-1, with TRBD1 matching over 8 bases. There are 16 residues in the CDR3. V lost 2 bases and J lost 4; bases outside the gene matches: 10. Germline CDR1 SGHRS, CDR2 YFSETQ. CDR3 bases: TGCGCCAGCAGCTTAATACAGGGGGTAGGGAGCACTGAAGCTTTCTTT. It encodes CASSLIQGVGSTEAFF.

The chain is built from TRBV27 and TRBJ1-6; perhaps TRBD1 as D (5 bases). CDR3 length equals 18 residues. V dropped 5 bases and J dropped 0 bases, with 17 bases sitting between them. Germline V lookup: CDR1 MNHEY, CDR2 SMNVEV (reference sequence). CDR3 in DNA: TGTGCCAGCAGTGCCACCTCCGGGACGGTCTCCTATAATTCACCCCTCCACTTT. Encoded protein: CASSATSGTVSYNSPLHF.

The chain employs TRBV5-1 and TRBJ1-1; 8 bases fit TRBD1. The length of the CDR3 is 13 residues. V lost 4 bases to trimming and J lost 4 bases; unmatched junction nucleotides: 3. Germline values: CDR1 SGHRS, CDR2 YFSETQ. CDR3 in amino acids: CASSQTGGTEAFF. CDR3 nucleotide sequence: TGCGCCAGCAGCCAAACAGGGGGCACTGAAGCTTTCTTT.

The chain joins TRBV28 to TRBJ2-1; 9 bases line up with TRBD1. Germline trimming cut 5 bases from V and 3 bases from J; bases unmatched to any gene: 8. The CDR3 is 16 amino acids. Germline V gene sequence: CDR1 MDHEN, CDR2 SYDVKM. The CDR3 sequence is CASSEPGQGHYNEQFF. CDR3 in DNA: TGTGCCAGCAGTGAACCGGGACAGGGACACTACAATGAGCAGTTCTTC.

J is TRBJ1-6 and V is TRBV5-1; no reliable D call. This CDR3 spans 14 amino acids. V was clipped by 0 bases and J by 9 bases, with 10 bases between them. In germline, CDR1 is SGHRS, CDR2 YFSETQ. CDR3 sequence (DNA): TGCGCCAGCAGCTTGGTAGGATCTGGTTCACCCCTCCACTTT. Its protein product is CASSLVGSGSPLHF. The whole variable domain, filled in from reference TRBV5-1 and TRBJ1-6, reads KAGVTQTPRYLIKTRGQQVTLSCSPISGHRSVSWYQQTPGQGLQFLFEYFSETQRNKGNFPGRFSGRQFSNSRSEMNVSTLELGDSALYLCASSLVGSGSPLHFGNGTRLTVT.

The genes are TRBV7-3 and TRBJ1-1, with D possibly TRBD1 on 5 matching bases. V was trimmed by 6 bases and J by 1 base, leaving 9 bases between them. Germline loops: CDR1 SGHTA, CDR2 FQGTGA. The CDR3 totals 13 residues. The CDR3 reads CASRSQGNTEAFF. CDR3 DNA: TGTGCCAGCAGAAGCCAGGGGAACACTGAAGCTTTCTTT.

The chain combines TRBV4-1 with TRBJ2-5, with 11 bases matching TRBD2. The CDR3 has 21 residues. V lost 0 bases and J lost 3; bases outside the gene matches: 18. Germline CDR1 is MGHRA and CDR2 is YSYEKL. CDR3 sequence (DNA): TGCGCCAGCAGCCAAGAGAGGGCAATAGCGGGGGGGCCGGGGACTGAAGAGACCCAGTACTTC. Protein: CASSQERAIAGGPGTEETQYF.

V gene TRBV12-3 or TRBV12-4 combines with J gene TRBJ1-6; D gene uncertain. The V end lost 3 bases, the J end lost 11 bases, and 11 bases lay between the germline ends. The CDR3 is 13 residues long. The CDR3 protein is CASSFGMGTPLHF. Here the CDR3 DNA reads TGTGCCAGCAGTTTTGGTATGGGCACACCCCTCCACTTT.

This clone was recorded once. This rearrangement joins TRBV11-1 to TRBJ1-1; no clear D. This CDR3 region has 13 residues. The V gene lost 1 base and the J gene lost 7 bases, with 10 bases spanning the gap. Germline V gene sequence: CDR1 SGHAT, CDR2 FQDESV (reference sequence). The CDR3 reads CASSLGGIGEAFF. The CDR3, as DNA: TGTGCCAGCAGCTTAGGGGGTATCGGTGAAGCTTTCTTT. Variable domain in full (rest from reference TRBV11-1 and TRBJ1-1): EAEVAQSPRYKITEKSQAVAFWCDPISGHATLYWYRQILGQGPELLVQFQDESVVDDSQLPKDRFSAERLKGVDSTLKIQPAELGDSAMYLCASSLGGIGEAFFGQGTRLTVV.

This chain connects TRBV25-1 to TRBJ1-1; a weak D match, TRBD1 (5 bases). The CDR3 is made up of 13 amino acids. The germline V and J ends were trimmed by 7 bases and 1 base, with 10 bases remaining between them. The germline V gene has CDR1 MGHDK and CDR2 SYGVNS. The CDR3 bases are TGTGCCAGCACCGAGGGGTGGAACACTGAAGCTTTCTTT. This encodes CASTEGWNTEAFF.

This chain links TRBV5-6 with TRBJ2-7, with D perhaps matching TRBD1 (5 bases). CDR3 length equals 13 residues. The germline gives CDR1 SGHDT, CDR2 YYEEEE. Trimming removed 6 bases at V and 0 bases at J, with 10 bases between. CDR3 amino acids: CASKPDSSYEQYF. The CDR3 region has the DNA TGTGCCAGCAAGCCCGACAGCTCCTACGAGCAGTACTTC.

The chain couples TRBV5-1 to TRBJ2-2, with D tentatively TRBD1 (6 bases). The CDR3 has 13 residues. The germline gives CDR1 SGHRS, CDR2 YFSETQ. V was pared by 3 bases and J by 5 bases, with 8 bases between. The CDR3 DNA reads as TGCGCCAGCAGCTCCCAGGGGACCGGGGAGCTGTTTTTT. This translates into CASSSQGTGELFF.

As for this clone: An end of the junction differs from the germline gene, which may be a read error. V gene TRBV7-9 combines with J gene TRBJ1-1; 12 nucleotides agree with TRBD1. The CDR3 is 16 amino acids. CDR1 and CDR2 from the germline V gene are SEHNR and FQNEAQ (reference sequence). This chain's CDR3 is CASSSGDRGLKTEAFF. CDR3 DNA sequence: TGTGCCAGCAGCTCCGGGGACAGGGGGCTGAAGACTGAAGCTTTCTTT.

CDR3 loop: CASSPRFDTEAFF. CDR3 in DNA: TGTGCCAGCAGTCCCCGATTTGACACTGAAGCTTTCTTT. The J gene is TRBJ1-1, the V gene TRBV2; no firm D call. The CDR3 has 13 amino acids. V was clipped by 5 bases and J by 3 bases, with 10 bases between them. Germline-derived CDR1 and CDR2 are SNHLY and FYNNEI.

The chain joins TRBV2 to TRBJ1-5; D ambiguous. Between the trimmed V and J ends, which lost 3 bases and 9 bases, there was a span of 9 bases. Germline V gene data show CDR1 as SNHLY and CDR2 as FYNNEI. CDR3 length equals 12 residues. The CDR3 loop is CASSDPPGPQHF. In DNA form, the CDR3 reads TGTGCCAGCAGTGACCCTCCGGGGCCCCAGCATTTT.

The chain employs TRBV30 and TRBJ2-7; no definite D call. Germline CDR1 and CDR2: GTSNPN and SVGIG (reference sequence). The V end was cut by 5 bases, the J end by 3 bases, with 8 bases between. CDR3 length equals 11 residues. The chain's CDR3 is CAWGSVYEQYF. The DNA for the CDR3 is TGTGCCTGGGGGTCCGTCTACGAGCAGTACTTC.

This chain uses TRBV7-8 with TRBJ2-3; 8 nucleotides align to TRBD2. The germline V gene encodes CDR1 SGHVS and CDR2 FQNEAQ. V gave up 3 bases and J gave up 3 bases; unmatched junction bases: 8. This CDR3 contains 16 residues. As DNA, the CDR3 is TGTGCCAGCAGCTTCTTCGGGGGGGCACGGACAGATACGCAGTATTTT. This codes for CASSFFGGARTDTQYF.

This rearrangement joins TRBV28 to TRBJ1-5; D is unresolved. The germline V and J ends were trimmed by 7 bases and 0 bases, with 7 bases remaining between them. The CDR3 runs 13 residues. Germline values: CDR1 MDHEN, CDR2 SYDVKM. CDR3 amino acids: CASTEYSNQPQHF. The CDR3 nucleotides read TGTGCCAGCACAGAGTATAGCAATCAGCCCCAGCATTTT.

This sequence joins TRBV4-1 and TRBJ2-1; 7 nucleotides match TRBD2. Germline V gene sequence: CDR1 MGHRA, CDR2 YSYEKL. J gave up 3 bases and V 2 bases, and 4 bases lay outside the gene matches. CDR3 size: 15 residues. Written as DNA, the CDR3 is TGCGCCAGCAGCCAAAATCGGGACTACTACAATGAGCAGTTCTTC. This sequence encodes CASSQNRDYYNEQFF.

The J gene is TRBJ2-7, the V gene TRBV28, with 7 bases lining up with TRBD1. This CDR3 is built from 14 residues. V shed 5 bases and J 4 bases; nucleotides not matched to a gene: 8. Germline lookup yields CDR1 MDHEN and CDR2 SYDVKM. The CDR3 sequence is CASSPVGDRYEQYF. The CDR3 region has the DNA TGTGCCAGCAGTCCTGTAGGGGACAGATACGAGCAGTACTTC.

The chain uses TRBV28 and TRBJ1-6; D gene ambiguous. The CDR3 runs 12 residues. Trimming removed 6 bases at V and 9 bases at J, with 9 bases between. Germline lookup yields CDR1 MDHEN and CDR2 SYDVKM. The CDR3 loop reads CASRDPFSPLHF. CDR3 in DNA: TGTGCCAGCAGGGACCCTTTTTCACCCCTCCACTTT. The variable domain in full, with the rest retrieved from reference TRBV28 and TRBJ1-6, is DVKVTQSSRYLVKRTGEKVFLECVQDMDHENMFWYRQDPGLGLRLIYFSYDVKMKEKGDIPEGYSVSREKKERFSLILESASTNQTSMYLCASRDPFSPLHFGNGTRLTVT.

CDR3 DNA sequence: TGTGCCAGCAGCTTAGCACAGCACAATGAGCAGTTCTTC. Encoded protein: CASSLAQHNEQFF. The chain joins TRBV7-2 to TRBJ2-1; D unresolved. This CDR3 region has 13 residues. V was shortened by 0 bases and J by 5 bases, with 5 bases between the two germline ends. Germline CDR1 is SGHTA and CDR2 is FQGNSA.

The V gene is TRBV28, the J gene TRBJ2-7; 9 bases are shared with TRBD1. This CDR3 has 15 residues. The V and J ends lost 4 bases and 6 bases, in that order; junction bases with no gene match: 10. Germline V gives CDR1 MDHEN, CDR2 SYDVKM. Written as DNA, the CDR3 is TGTGCCAGCAGTTCCCAAACAGGGGGCATTTTCGAGCAGTACTTC. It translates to CASSSQTGGIFEQYF.

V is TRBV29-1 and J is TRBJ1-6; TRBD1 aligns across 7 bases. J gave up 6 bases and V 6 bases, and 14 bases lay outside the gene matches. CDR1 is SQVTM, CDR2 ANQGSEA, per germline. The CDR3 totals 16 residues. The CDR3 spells CSVLKELGTVNSPLHF. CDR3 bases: TGCAGCGTCCTCAAGGAACTTGGGACAGTTAATTCACCCCTCCACTTT.

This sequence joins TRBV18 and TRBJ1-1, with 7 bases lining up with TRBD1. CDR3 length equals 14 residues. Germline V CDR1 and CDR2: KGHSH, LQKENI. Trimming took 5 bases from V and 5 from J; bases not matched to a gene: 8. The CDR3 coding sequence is TGTGCCAGCTCATCGGGGACAGCTGCTACTGAAGCTTTCTTT. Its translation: CASSSGTAATEAFF.

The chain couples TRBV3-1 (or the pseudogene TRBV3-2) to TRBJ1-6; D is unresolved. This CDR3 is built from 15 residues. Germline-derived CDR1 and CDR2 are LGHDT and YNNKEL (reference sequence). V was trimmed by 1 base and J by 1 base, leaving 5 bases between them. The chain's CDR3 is CASSQVGSYNSPLHF. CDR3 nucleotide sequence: TGTGCCAGCAGCCAAGTGGGGTCCTATAATTCACCCCTCCACTTT.

Written as DNA, the CDR3 is TGTGCCAGCAGTCGGGACTCCTATGGCTACACCTTC. This translates into CASSRDSYGYTF. The chain joins TRBV2 to TRBJ1-2, with D perhaps TRBD1 (5 bases). Germline V gives CDR1 SNHLY, CDR2 FYNNEI. Trimming cost V 5 bases and J 4 bases, with 8 bases left between them. This CDR3 is built from 12 residues.

CDR3 protein: CASSLKGGSTEAFF. CDR3 sequence (DNA): TGTGCCAGCAGCTTAAAGGGGGGGAGCACTGAAGCTTTCTTT. V usage is TRBV7-9 and J usage is TRBJ1-1; maybe TRBD1 (6 bases). CDR3 length equals 14 residues. V lost 2 bases and J lost 4, with 11 bases in between. Germline V CDR1 and CDR2: SEHNR, FQNEAQ (reference sequence).